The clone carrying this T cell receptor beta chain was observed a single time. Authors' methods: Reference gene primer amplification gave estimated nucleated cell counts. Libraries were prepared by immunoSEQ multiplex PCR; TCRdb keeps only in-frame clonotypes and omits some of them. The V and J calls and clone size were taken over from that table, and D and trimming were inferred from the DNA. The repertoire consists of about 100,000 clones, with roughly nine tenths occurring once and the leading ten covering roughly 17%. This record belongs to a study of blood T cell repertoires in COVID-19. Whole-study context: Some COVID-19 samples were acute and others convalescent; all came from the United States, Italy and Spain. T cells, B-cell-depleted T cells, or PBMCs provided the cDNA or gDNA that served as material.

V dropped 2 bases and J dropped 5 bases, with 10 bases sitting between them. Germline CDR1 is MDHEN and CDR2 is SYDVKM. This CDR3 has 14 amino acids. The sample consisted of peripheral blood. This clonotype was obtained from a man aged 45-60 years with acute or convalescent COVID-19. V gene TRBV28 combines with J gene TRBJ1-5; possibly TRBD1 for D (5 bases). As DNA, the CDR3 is TGTGCCAGCAGTTTAGCAAGGGGCCATCAGCCCCAGCATTTT. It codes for CASSLARGHQPQHF.